A single sample is the source of the 5 T cell receptor beta chains below, sequenced in a study of shared clonotypes between healthy human individuals. Produced via immunoSEQ multiplex PCR; TCRdb's table is partial and in-frame only. Here the sample spans fewer than 500,000 clones, 60% to 80% being singletons. Input material: PBMCs. The receptors were sampled from a woman in her thirties or forties in good health. Some clones in this sample may be carry-over from other donors' samples.

The genes are TRBV5-1 and TRBJ1-1; D gene uncertain. Per the germline V gene, CDR1 is SGHRS and CDR2 is YFSETQ. CDR3 length equals 15 residues. The germline V and J ends were trimmed by 0 bases and 5 bases, with 14 bases remaining between them. The CDR3: CASSLGRASGTEAFF. The CDR3 region has the DNA TGCGCCAGCAGCTTGGGAAGGGCATCGGGGACTGAAGCTTTCTTT.

J is TRBJ2-1 and V is TRBV11-2; 10 positions match TRBD2. Germline CDR1 and CDR2: SGHAT and FQNNGV. V lost 4 bases, J lost 7 bases, and 4 bases stayed unmatched. This CDR3 has 14 residues. The CDR3 DNA is TGTGCCAGCAGCTCTTTAGCGGGAGGTAATGAGCAGTTCTTC. This sequence encodes CASSSLAGGNEQFF.

The chain is built from TRBV7-2 and TRBJ1-1; D call uncertain. Germline-derived CDR1 and CDR2 are SGHTA and FQGNSA. The CDR3 covers 15 residues. The ends were cut back, 1 base at V and 1 base at J, with 10 bases in the middle. The DNA for the CDR3 is TGTGCCAGCAGCTTAGTGGCGTTACAGAACACTGAAGCTTTCTTT. Translation: CASSLVALQNTEAFF.

The chain carries TRBV30 and TRBJ1-2; D is uncertain. This CDR3 region has 14 residues. The V and J ends lost 3 bases and 4 bases respectively, with 15 bases between them. Germline CDR1 reads GTSNPN; CDR2 reads SVGIG (reference sequence). CDR3 sequence reads: CAWSEGPGGYGYTF. The CDR3 DNA reads as TGTGCCTGGAGCGAGGGCCCTGGTGGCTATGGCTACACCTTC. Combining the CDR3 with reference TRBV30 and TRBJ1-2 gives the whole variable domain SQTIHQWPATLVQPVGSPLSLECTVEGTSNPNLYWYRQAAGRGLQLLFYSVGIGQISSEVPQNLSASRPQDRQFILSSKKLLLSDSGFYLCAWSEGPGGYGYTFGSGTRLTVV.

This clone was counted only a few times. The rearrangement joins TRBV9 to TRBJ2-4; either TRBD1 or TRBD2 may supply D (6 bases each). The CDR3 has 13 residues. The V end lost 3 bases, the J end lost 7 bases, and 11 bases lay between the germline ends. The V gene's germline CDR1 is SGDLS and CDR2 YYNGEE. CDR3 sequence reads: CASSEIGGNIQYF. The CDR3 DNA sequence: TGTGCCAGCAGCGAGATAGGGGGGAACATTCAGTACTTC.